The 16 T cell receptor beta chains reported below all come from one sample, sequenced in a study of molecular identifiers for immune sequencing clone quantification. MiXCR, run by TCRdb on the PCR reads, gives a single entry per CDR3 protein. The table includes about 510,000 distinct CDR3 sequences, roughly 25% detected once. What was sequenced was naive CD8+ T cells from blood, with Jurkat cell RNA spiked in. Subset given: FACS-sorted CD8+CD4-CCR7+CD45RA+ naive T cells. These receptors all come from a human donor in good health. Some libraries in this study had Jurkat cell RNA spiked in.

V is TRBV7-6 and J is TRBJ2-3; 9 bases are shared with TRBD2. Trimming took 2 bases from V and 2 from J; bases not matched to a gene: 5. Per the germline V gene, CDR1 is SGHVS and CDR2 is FNYEAQ. This CDR3 spans 16 amino acids. CDR3 residues: CASSLSLAGNTDTQYF. Written as DNA, the CDR3 is TGTGCCAGCAGCTTAAGCCTAGCGGGGAACACAGATACGCAGTATTTT.

The rearrangement links TRBV3-1 to TRBJ2-1; 16 bases are a match to TRBD2. V shed 4 bases and J 7 bases; nucleotides not matched to a gene: 4. The CDR3 is 16 residues long. Germline V gene sequence: CDR1 LGHDT, CDR2 YNNKEL (reference sequence). The CDR3 sequence is CASSPGLAGGRNEQFF. DNA of the CDR3: TGTGCCAGCAGCCCGGGACTAGCGGGAGGGAGGAATGAGCAGTTCTTC.

This clonotype was seen at least ten times. The gene calls are TRBV14 and TRBJ2-3; D unresolved. Germline V lookup: CDR1 SGHDN, CDR2 FVKESK. The CDR3 covers 20 residues. V lost 2 bases, J lost 2 bases, and 26 bases lay in between. CDR3 protein: CASSQRKQLRRPGFTDTQYF. The CDR3 coding sequence is TGTGCCAGCAGCCAACGCAAACAGCTCCGTCGACCGGGTTTCACAGATACGCAGTATTTT.

This clonotype has only a few counts. This chain connects TRBV27 to TRBJ2-7, with D unclear. Trimming shortened V by 0 bases and J by 0 bases, and 12 bases separated the two germline ends. The CDR3 runs to 16 residues. Germline V gene data show CDR1 as MNHEY and CDR2 as SMNVEV (reference sequence). The CDR3 here is CASSLSAGGLSYEQYF. Here the CDR3 DNA reads TGTGCCAGCAGTTTATCGGCCGGCGGCCTCTCCTACGAGCAGTACTTC.

The gene calls are TRBV4-1 and TRBJ2-7; no clear D gene. Germline V gene lookup returns CDR1 MGHRA and CDR2 YSYEKL. The CDR3 loop spans 13 amino acids. Trimming took 1 base from V and 7 from J, leaving 11 bases between them. CDR3 in DNA: TGCGCCAGCAGCCAAGTCTTGGCGCGGGAGCAGTACTTC. It encodes CASSQVLAREQYF.

The chain recombines TRBV19 with TRBJ1-5; 7 nucleotides agree with TRBD1. The germline V gene has CDR1 LNHDA and CDR2 SQIVND (reference sequence). The ends lost 9 bases at V and 5 bases at J; junction bases unmatched: 10. The length of the CDR3 is 14 residues. The DNA for the CDR3 is TGTGCCAGCCGTGAAGGGACAGTCTATCAGCCCCAGCATTTT. Protein sequence: CASREGTVYQPQHF.

This clonotype showed up many times. V gene TRBV27 combines with J gene TRBJ2-6, with a tentative D call TRBD1 (5 bases). CDR1 is MNHEY and CDR2 is SMNVEV in the germline V gene (reference sequence). Trimming pared 2 bases from V and 0 bases from J, leaving 11 bases between. This CDR3 comprises 17 residues. CDR3 nucleotides: TGTGCCAGCAGTTTAGCAGGGCCCTTCTCTGGGGCCAACGTCCTGACTTTC. It specifies CASSLAGPFSGANVLTF.

In its sample, this clonotype was seen many times. The chain links TRBV4-3 to TRBJ2-7; 7 nucleotides align to TRBD1. The CDR3 runs 15 residues. Trimming removed 1 base from V and 2 bases from J; junction bases left unmatched: 5. Germline-derived CDR1 and CDR2 are LGHNA and YSLEER. CDR3 residues: CASSQGRDSTYEQYF. CDR3 nucleotide sequence: TGCGCCAGCAGCCAAGGCCGGGACAGCACCTACGAGCAGTACTTC.

This clonotype was found many times. The gene calls are TRBV5-4 and TRBJ2-3; no clear D. With 4 bases removed from V and 2 bases from J, the gap between germline ends came to 11 bases. The CDR3 runs to 14 residues. The V gene's germline CDR1 is SGHNT and CDR2 YYREEE (reference sequence). The chain's CDR3 is CASSPGRTTDTQYF. The CDR3 nucleotides are TGTGCCAGCAGCCCAGGACGCACCACAGATACGCAGTATTTT.

This clonotype was detected a few times. The V and J genes are TRBV20-1 and TRBJ1-5; maybe TRBD1 (5 bases). Germline V gene data show CDR1 as DFQATT and CDR2 as SNEGSKA (reference sequence). The ends were cut back, 1 base at V and 6 bases at J, with 16 bases in the middle. The CDR3 is 15 residues long. CDR3 sequence (DNA): TGCAGTGCTAGAGTTTCGTGGGGCGAAGGTCAGCCCCAGCATTTT. Residues: CSARVSWGEGQPQHF.

This clonotype was observed many times. The chain has TRBV4-3 and TRBJ1-5; no clear D. V dropped 0 bases and J dropped 0 bases, with 6 bases sitting between them. Looked up from germline, CDR1 is LGHNA and CDR2 is YSLEER. CDR3 length: 15 residues. The chain's CDR3 is CASSQDSRSNQPQHF. CDR3 nucleotides: TGCGCCAGCAGCCAAGATTCGCGTAGCAATCAGCCCCAGCATTTT.

CDR3 amino acids: CASSPSRQGFGNYGYTF. The DNA of the CDR3 is TGCGCCAGCAGCCCATCGAGACAGGGGTTTGGGAACTATGGCTACACCTTC. V is TRBV4-3 and J is TRBJ1-2; 8 bases line up with TRBD1. Per the germline V gene, CDR1 is LGHNA and CDR2 is YSLEER. V was pared by 4 bases and J by 2 bases, with 12 bases of the junction left unmatched. The CDR3 contains 17 residues.

As regards this clonotype: Its ends do not fully match the called genes, so a read error is possible. The genes are TRBV4-3 and TRBJ1-5; unclear D gene. The CDR3 extends over 15 amino acids. Looked up from germline, CDR1 is LGHNA and CDR2 is YSLEER. The CDR3 reads CASSQDSGSNQPKHF. CDR3 DNA: TGCGCCAGCAGCCAAGATTCAGGTAGCAATCAGCCCAAGCATTTT.

CDR3 sequence: CASSQVGFALGNSYNEQFF. CDR3 in DNA: TGCGCCAGCAGCCAAGTGGGATTTGCGTTGGGGAACTCCTACAATGAGCAGTTCTTC. The genes are TRBV4-1 and TRBJ2-1, with D unclear. V shed 1 base and J shed 0 bases, with 19 bases lying between them. CDR1 and CDR2 from the germline V gene are MGHRA and YSYEKL. The CDR3 contains 19 residues.

This chain links TRBV29-1 with TRBJ2-1; D possibly corresponds to TRBD2 (6 bases). The CDR3 sequence is 14 residues long. V was shortened by 3 bases and J by 3 bases, with 12 bases between the two germline ends. Germline CDR1 SQVTM, CDR2 ANQGSEA. The CDR3 DNA follows: TGCAGCGTTGAGGAAAGGGGAGGCTACAATGAGCAGTTCTTC. It specifies CSVEERGGYNEQFF.

This clonotype was seen a handful of times. V gene TRBV7-3 combines with J gene TRBJ1-6; tentatively, D is TRBD1 (5 bases). CDR3 length equals 15 residues. Trimming left V 8 bases short and J 9 bases short, with 20 bases between. CDR1 is SGHTA, CDR2 FQGTGA, per germline. CDR3 protein: CASRMGDAVSSPLHF. The DNA for the CDR3 is TGTGCCAGCCGAATGGGGGATGCGGTCAGTTCACCCCTCCACTTT. The full variable domain, rest sourced from reference TRBV7-3 and TRBJ1-6, is GAGVSQTPSNKVTEKGKYVELRCDPISGHTALYWYRQSLGQGPEFLIYFQGTGAADDSGLPNDRFFAVRPEGSVSTLKIQRTERGDSAVYLCASRMGDAVSSPLHFGNGTRLTVT.